One sample yielded the 24 T cell receptor beta chains listed below, sequenced in a study of cytomegalovirus exposure and HLA in healthy donors. PCR involved 60 Vbeta and 13 Jbeta primers. Assay: immunoSEQ multiplex PCR; the TCRdb copy retains only in-frame clones and omits some. Found here are roughly 120,000 clones, about 80% of them singletons; the top ten hold over 10%. Material: PBMCs. The source is a man aged 25 to 40 in good health and CMV-seropositive.

The V gene is TRBV7-8, the J gene TRBJ1-2, with no clear D. The CDR3 loop spans 12 amino acids. Trimming pared 4 bases from V and 6 bases from J, leaving 9 bases between. Germline V gene data show CDR1 as SGHVS and CDR2 as FQNEAQ. The CDR3 loop is CASSSPGNGYTF. The CDR3 DNA sequence: TGTGCCAGCAGCTCCCCGGGTAATGGCTACACCTTC.

This clone was recorded a few times. J is TRBJ2-7 and V is TRBV28, with TRBD2 identical over 7 bases. Germline V gives CDR1 MDHEN, CDR2 SYDVKM. CDR3 size: 14 residues. Trimming removed 6 bases from V and 0 bases from J; junction bases left unmatched: 5. The CDR3 reads CASRALADSYEQYF. The CDR3 DNA is TGTGCCAGCAGAGCCCTAGCGGACTCCTACGAGCAGTACTTC.

Regarding this clone: In the same sample, other DNA sequences code for this CDR3. CDR3 bases: TGTGCCAGCAGTTACTCTGGACAGGGAGATTCACCCCTCCACTTT. Protein product: CASSYSGQGDSPLHF. This sequence joins TRBV6-5 and TRBJ1-6; 8 bases line up with TRBD1. Per germline, CDR1 MNHEY and CDR2 SVGAGI. J lost 8 bases, V lost 0 bases, and 3 bases had no gene match. This CDR3 is 15 amino acids long.

The rearrangement links TRBV4-1 to TRBJ1-4, with unresolved D. Germline V gene data show CDR1 as MGHRA and CDR2 as YSYEKL. The CDR3 sequence is 9 residues long. The CDR3 loop reads CLYNGEPFF. CDR3 sequence (DNA): TGCCTCTACAACGGGGAACCGTTTTTT.

This clone occurred once. The rearrangement joins TRBV7-2 to TRBJ1-2; D unclear. Germline V lookup: CDR1 SGHTA, CDR2 FQGNSA. The V end was cut by 5 bases, the J end by 1 base, with 17 bases between. The CDR3 sequence is 16 residues long. The CDR3 sequence is CASSLVGELFNYGYTF. Written as DNA, the CDR3 is TGTGCCAGCAGCCTCGTCGGGGAGTTATTTAACTATGGCTACACCTTC.

The gene calls are TRBV10-1 and TRBJ2-1; D is perhaps TRBD2 (7 bases). Trimming stripped 3 bases from V and 0 bases from J, with 15 bases between. Germline-derived CDR1 and CDR2 are WNHNN and SYGVQD (reference sequence). The CDR3 loop spans 17 amino acids. CDR3 coding DNA: TGCGCCAGCAGTGATCAGGGGAGGGGCAGCTCCTACAATGAGCAGTTCTTC. This sequence encodes CASSDQGRGSSYNEQFF.

The chain uses TRBV2 and TRBJ2-7; D is undetermined. V gave up 4 bases and J gave up 5 bases, with 15 bases separating them. Germline assignment: CDR1 SNHLY and CDR2 FYNNEI. This CDR3 has 14 amino acids. CDR3 residues: CASSASTFEDEQYF. Written as DNA, the CDR3 is TGTGCCAGCAGTGCAAGTACGTTCGAGGACGAGCAGTACTTC.

The V gene is TRBV11-2, the J gene TRBJ1-5; D is perhaps TRBD1 (5 bases). Germline V gene lookup returns CDR1 SGHAT and CDR2 FQNNGV. The CDR3 totals 15 residues. Trimming pared 0 bases from V and 3 bases from J, leaving 9 bases between. This chain's CDR3 is CASSLDTGHNQPQHF. CDR3 nucleotide sequence: TGTGCCAGCAGCTTAGATACAGGACACAATCAGCCCCAGCATTTT.

The chain recombines TRBV28 with TRBJ2-3, with 7 bases fitting TRBD2. The CDR3 extends over 11 amino acids. Germline V gene sequence: CDR1 MDHEN, CDR2 SYDVKM. J was trimmed by 5 bases and V by 10 bases; bases with no gene match: 3. The DNA for the CDR3 is TGTGCCACCGGGGGGATAGATACGCAGTATTTT. Translated, it gives CATGGIDTQYF. The full variable domain, in which reference TRBV28 and TRBJ2-3 provide the parts outside the CDR3, is DVKVTQSSRYLVKRTGEKVFLECVQDMDHENMFWYRQDPGLGLRLIYFSYDVKMKEKGDIPEGYSVSREKKERFSLILESASTNQTSMYLCATGGIDTQYFGPGTRLTVL.

The chain is built from TRBV4-1 and TRBJ1-1; D is possibly TRBD1 (6 bases). CDR3 length: 16 amino acids. The V gene's germline CDR1 is MGHRA and CDR2 YSYEKL. The V end was cut by 1 base, the J end by 1 base, with 13 bases between. CDR3 nucleotides: TGCGCCAGCAGCCAAGTAGGGGACAATTGGAACACTGAAGCTTTCTTT. It specifies CASSQVGDNWNTEAFF.

The V and J genes are TRBV6-1 and TRBJ2-5; a weak D match, TRBD1 (5 bases). Trimming cost V 6 bases and J 5 bases, with 19 bases left between them. The CDR3 extends over 15 amino acids. Germline loops: CDR1 MNHNS, CDR2 SASEGT. The CDR3 bases are TGTGCCAGCAGGGGGTCAGGGATTAATTGGGAGACCCAGTACTTC. It translates to CASRGSGINWETQYF.

This clone has only a few counts. The CDR3 DNA reads TGTGCCAGCAGTCCCTTCGTGGCGGGGGGCGGGTACGAGCAGTACTTC. Amino acids: CASSPFVAGGGYEQYF. The chain recombines TRBV27 with TRBJ2-7; 8 bases are a match to TRBD2. The germline gives CDR1 MNHEY, CDR2 SMNVEV (reference sequence). The CDR3 is 16 residues long. With V trimmed by 5 bases and J by 4 bases, 13 bases remained unmatched.

The chain combines TRBV5-5 with TRBJ1-6; a possible D gene is TRBD1 (5 bases). Trimming pared 3 bases from V and 4 bases from J, leaving 11 bases between. The CDR3 covers 15 residues. CDR1 is SGHKS and CDR2 is YYEKEE in the germline V gene (reference sequence). CDR3: CASSSWGSYNSPLHF. The CDR3 DNA sequence: TGTGCCAGCAGCTCCTGGGGCAGTTATAATTCACCCCTCCACTTT.

V is TRBV4-1 and J is TRBJ2-7, with 7 bases that match TRBD1. The CDR3 loop spans 17 amino acids. Germline-derived CDR1 and CDR2 are MGHRA and YSYEKL. The V gene end was trimmed by 0 bases and the J gene end by 2 bases; junction bases not matched to a gene: 10. The CDR3 nucleotides read TGCGCCAGCAGCCAAGATATCGTCGGGACAGTTACCTACGAGCAGTACTTC. This encodes CASSQDIVGTVTYEQYF.

This clone showed up just a few times. The CDR3 coding sequence is TGTGCCAGCAGCTTAGCGGGCGGGGTCACAGATACGCAGTATTTT. Protein: CASSLAGGVTDTQYF. The chain links TRBV11-2 to TRBJ2-3; tentatively, D is TRBD2 (6 bases). With 1 base removed from V and 2 bases from J, the gap between germline ends came to 10 bases. This CDR3 region has 15 residues. Per germline, CDR1 SGHAT and CDR2 FQNNGV.

This clone was observed a single time. This chain connects TRBV6-1 to TRBJ1-5; D possibly corresponds to TRBD1 (5 bases). The V and J ends lost 2 bases and 6 bases respectively, with 14 bases between them. CDR1 is MNHNS, CDR2 SASEGT, per germline. This CDR3 has 15 residues. CDR3 sequence: CASSEYLQGGQPQHF. The CDR3 bases are TGTGCCAGCAGTGAATACCTCCAGGGTGGTCAGCCCCAGCATTTT.

This clone has a handful of counts. The V call is TRBV14, the J call TRBJ2-7, with 7 bases lining up with TRBD1. CDR3 size: 12 residues. CDR1 SGHDN and CDR2 FVKESK come from the germline V gene. The V segment lost 8 bases and the J segment 2 bases; nucleotides outside the gene matches: 3. CDR3 loop: CASGQGAYEQYF. DNA of the CDR3: TGTGCCAGCGGGCAGGGGGCCTACGAGCAGTACTTC.

V is TRBV5-6 and J is TRBJ1-1; D is undetermined. CDR1 is SGHDT and CDR2 is YYEEEE in the germline V gene. Trimming left V 0 bases short and J 7 bases short, with 10 bases between. The CDR3 is made up of 13 amino acids. The CDR3 region has the DNA TGTGCCAGCAGCTTGGCAGGATCCAGTGAAGCTTTCTTT. As protein: CASSLAGSSEAFF. Full variable domain (outside the CDR3, taken from reference TRBV5-6 and TRBJ1-1): DAGVTQSPTHLIKTRGQQVTLRCSPKSGHDTVSWYQQALGQGPQFIFQYYEEEERQRGNFPDRFSGHQFPNYSSELNVNALLLGDSALYLCASSLAGSSEAFFGQGTRLTVV.

The chain employs TRBV7-9 and TRBJ1-1, with D possibly being TRBD1 (6 bases). V was cut by 5 bases and J by 0 bases, with 13 bases left in between. There are 15 residues in the CDR3. Germline values: CDR1 SEHNR, CDR2 FQNEAQ (reference sequence). Here the CDR3 reads CASSTLTGMNTEAFF. The CDR3 DNA reads TGTGCCAGCAGCACCTTGACAGGTATGAACACTGAAGCTTTCTTT.

The chain couples TRBV5-1 to TRBJ2-7; D call uncertain. CDR1 is SGHRS and CDR2 is YFSETQ in the germline V gene. The V and J ends lost 0 bases and 4 bases respectively, with 14 bases between them. The CDR3 covers 15 residues. The CDR3 DNA reads as TGCGCCAGCAGCTTGGCACCGGGTTCCCAATACGAGCAGTACTTC. Translated, it gives CASSLAPGSQYEQYF.

This chain links TRBV5-6 with TRBJ2-7; 8 nucleotides line up with TRBD1. The CDR3 sequence is 15 residues long. Germline-derived CDR1 and CDR2 are SGHDT and YYEEEE. Trimming at V came to 4 bases and at J to 5 bases, leaving 11 bases not matched to a gene. CDR3 in DNA: TGTGCCAGCAGCCGGACAGGGACGGTCCGGGACGAGCAGTACTTC. This codes for CASSRTGTVRDEQYF.

This chain connects TRBV4-3 to TRBJ2-1; 8 nucleotides align to TRBD2. The germline V gene encodes CDR1 LGHNA and CDR2 YSLEER. The CDR3 is 15 amino acids. Trimming at V came to 1 base and at J to 9 bases, leaving 8 bases not matched to a gene. The CDR3 region is CASSQVAGGYPEQFF. CDR3 sequence (DNA): TGCGCCAGCAGCCAAGTGGCGGGGGGCTACCCTGAGCAGTTCTTC.

The V call is TRBV18, the J call TRBJ1-2; D call uncertain. Per germline, CDR1 KGHSH and CDR2 LQKENI. This CDR3 comprises 13 residues. The V end lost 3 bases, the J end lost 3 bases, and 8 bases lay between the germline ends. CDR3 sequence: CASSPNGDYGYTF. For the CDR3, the DNA is TGTGCCAGCTCACCGAACGGAGACTATGGCTACACCTTC. Drawing the rest from reference TRBV18 and TRBJ1-2, the complete variable domain is NAGVMQNPRHLVRRRGQEARLRCSPMKGHSHVYWYRQLPEEGLKFMVYLQKENIIDESGMPKERFSAEFPKEGPSILRIQQVVRGDSAAYFCASSPNGDYGYTFGSGTRLTVV.

The genes are TRBV29-1 and TRBJ2-7, with 11 bases lining up with TRBD1. The length of the CDR3 is 18 residues. The V segment lost 1 base and the J segment 1 base; nucleotides outside the gene matches: 12. In germline, CDR1 is SQVTM, CDR2 ANQGSEA. The CDR3 nucleotides read TGCAGCGTTGAAGCTCCCCGGGGGGACAGGGGGATTTCCTACGAGCAGTACTTC. It yields the protein CSVEAPRGDRGISYEQYF.